The clone carrying this T cell receptor (beta chain) was recorded many times. Its matching antigen is unknown. This CDR3 region has 15 residues. In germline, CDR1 is SGHRS, CDR2 YFSETQ. The V end was cut by 4 bases, the J end by 1 base, with 13 bases between. This specimen comes from a study of post-analysis software for immune sequencing data. Libraries were made from TCR beta cDNA, and they carried unique molecular identifiers. Each batch of roughly 0.9 to 10 million T cells produced roughly 0.5 million cDNA molecules. One entry per CDR3 protein results from TCRdb running MiXCR on the PCR reads. The sample has 750,000 to 900,000 distinct CDR3 sequences, around 46% seen once. Study-wide results and caveats: With TRBV5-6, TRBV5-1 and TRBV20-1 included, about five TRBV segments were more frequent in patients than in controls. Controls significantly exceeded multiple sclerosis patients in normalized Chao1 diversity. By F measure, samples from a shared preparation batch strongly co-clustered.

The receptor comes from a girl aged 5-17 years with multiple sclerosis. V gene TRBV5-1 combines with J gene TRBJ2-3, with D perhaps being TRBD1 or TRBD2 (5 bases each). The sequencing sample was made of blood. The CDR3 is CASSGRDAGTDTQYF. Here the CDR3 DNA reads TGCGCCAGCAGCGGCCGGGACGCCGGCACAGATACGCAGTATTTT.